This TCR beta chain was sequenced for a study of graft-versus-host responses after intestinal transplantation. Profiling relied on immunoSEQ multiplex PCR, and the TCRdb table lists in-frame clones only, not all of them. The table has around 16,000 clones, approximately 80% seen once. Tissue from the graft was processed to free its intraepithelial and lamina propria lymphocytes. The germline gives CDR1 MNHNY, CDR2 SVGAGI (reference sequence). CDR3 length equals 15 residues. The ends lost 6 bases at V and 0 bases at J; junction bases unmatched: 4. A few counts support this clone. Sequenced material: ileum tissue, taken 584 days after intestinal transplantation. The clonotype originates from a human patient who received an intestinal transplant, so some T cells may come from the graft donor. The chain has TRBV6-6 and TRBJ2-3, with 9 bases identical to TRBD2. In DNA form, the CDR3 reads TGTGCCAGCAGCCTTAGCGGGGGAAGCACAGATACGCAGTATTTT. Translated, it gives CASSLSGGSTDTQYF.